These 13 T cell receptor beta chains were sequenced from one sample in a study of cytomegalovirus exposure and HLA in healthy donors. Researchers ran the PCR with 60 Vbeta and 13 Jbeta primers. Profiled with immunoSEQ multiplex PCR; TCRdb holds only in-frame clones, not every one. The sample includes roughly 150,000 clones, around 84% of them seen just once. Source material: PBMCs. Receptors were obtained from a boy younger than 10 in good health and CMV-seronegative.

CDR3 bases: TGCGCCAGCAGGACTAGCGGAACCAACAATGAGCAGTTCTTC. Translating it yields CASRTSGTNNEQFF. The chain joins TRBV5-1 to TRBJ2-1; 9 nucleotides line up with TRBD2. Trimming took 5 bases from V and 5 from J; bases not matched to a gene: 5. The CDR3 runs 14 residues. Germline V lookup: CDR1 SGHRS, CDR2 YFSETQ. Supplemented by reference TRBV5-1 and TRBJ2-1, the full variable domain reads KAGVTQTPRYLIKTRGQQVTLSCSPISGHRSVSWYQQTPGQGLQFLFEYFSETQRNKGNFPGRFSGRQFSNSRSEMNVSTLELGDSALYLCASRTSGTNNEQFFGPGTRLTVL.

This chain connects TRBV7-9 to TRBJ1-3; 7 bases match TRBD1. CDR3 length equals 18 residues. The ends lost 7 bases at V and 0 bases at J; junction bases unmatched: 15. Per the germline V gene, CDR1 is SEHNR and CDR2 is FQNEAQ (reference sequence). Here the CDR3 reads CASIQQGPGGSSGNTIYF. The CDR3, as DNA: TGTGCCAGCATCCAACAGGGGCCAGGGGGGAGCTCTGGAAACACCATATATTTT.

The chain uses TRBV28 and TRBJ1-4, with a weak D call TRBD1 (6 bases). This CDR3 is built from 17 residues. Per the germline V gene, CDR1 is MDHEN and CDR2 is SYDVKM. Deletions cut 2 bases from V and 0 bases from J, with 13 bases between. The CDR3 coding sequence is TGTGCCAGCAGTTTAGAGTTACAGGGAACAACTAATGAAAAACTGTTTTTT. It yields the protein CASSLELQGTTNEKLFF.

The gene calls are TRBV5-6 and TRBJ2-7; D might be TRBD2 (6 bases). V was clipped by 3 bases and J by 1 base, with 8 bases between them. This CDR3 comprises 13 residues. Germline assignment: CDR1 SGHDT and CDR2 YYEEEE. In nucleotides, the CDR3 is TGTGCCAGCAGCTGGGGGGAATCCTACGAGCAGTACTTC. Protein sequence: CASSWGESYEQYF.

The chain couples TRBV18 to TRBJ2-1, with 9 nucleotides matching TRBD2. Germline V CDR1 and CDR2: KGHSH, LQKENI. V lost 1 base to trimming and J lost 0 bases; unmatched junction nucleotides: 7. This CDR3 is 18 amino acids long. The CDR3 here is CASSPRLAGTSSYNEQFF. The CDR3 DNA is TGTGCCAGCTCACCACGGCTAGCGGGAACATCCTCCTACAATGAGCAGTTCTTC. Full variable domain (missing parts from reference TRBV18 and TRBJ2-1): NAGVMQNPRHLVRRRGQEARLRCSPMKGHSHVYWYRQLPEEGLKFMVYLQKENIIDESGMPKERFSAEFPKEGPSILRIQQVVRGDSAAYFCASSPRLAGTSSYNEQFFGPGTRLTVL.

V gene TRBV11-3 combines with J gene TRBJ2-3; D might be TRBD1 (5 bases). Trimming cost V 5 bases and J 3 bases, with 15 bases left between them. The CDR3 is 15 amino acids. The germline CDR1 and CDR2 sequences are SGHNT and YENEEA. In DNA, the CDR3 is TGTGCCAGCAGCCCGGTTTTGTCAGGGACAGATACGCAGTATTTT. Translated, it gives CASSPVLSGTDTQYF.

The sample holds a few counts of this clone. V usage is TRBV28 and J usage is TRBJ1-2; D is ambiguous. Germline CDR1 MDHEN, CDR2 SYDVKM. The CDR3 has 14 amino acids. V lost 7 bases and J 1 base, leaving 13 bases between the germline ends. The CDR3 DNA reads TGTGCCAGCACGATAGCTCAAATTAACTATGGCTACACCTTC. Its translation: CASTIAQINYGYTF.

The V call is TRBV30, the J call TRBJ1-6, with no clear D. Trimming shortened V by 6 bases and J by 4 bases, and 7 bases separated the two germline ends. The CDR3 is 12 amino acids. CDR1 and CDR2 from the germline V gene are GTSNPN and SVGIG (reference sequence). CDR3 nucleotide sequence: TGTGCCTGCAGAATTTATAATTCACCCCTCCACTTT. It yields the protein CACRIYNSPLHF. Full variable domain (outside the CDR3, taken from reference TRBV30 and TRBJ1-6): SQTIHQWPATLVQPVGSPLSLECTVEGTSNPNLYWYRQAAGRGLQLLFYSVGIGQISSEVPQNLSASRPQDRQFILSSKKLLLSDSGFYLCACRIYNSPLHFGNGTRLTVT.

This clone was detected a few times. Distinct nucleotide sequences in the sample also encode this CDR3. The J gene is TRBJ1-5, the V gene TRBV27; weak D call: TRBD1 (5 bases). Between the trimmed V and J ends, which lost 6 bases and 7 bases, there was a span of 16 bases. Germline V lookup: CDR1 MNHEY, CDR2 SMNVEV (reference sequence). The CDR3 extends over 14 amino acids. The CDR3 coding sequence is TGTGCCAGCAGCCTGAGGCAGGGCAGACAGCCCCAGCATTTT. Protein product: CASSLRQGRQPQHF.

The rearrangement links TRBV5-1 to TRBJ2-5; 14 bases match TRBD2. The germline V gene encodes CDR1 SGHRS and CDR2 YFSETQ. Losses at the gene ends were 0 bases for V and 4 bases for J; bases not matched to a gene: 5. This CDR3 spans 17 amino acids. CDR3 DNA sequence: TGCGCCAGCAGCTTGGGATATGGACTAGCGGGGGGAGAGACCCAGTACTTC. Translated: CASSLGYGLAGGETQYF.

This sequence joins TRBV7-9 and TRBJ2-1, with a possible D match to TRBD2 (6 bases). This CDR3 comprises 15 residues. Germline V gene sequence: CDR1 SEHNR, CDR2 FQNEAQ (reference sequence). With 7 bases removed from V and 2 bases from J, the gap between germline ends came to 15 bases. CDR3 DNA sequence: TGTGCCAGCATTCCTGGGGGGACCGCCTACAATGAGCAGTTCTTC. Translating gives CASIPGGTAYNEQFF.

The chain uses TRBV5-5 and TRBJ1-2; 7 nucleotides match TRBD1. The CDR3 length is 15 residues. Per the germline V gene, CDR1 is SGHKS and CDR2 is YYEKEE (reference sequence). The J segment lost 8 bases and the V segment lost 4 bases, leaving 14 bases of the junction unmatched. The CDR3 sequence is CASSQEMTGLGGYTF. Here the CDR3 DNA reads TGTGCCAGCAGCCAAGAAATGACAGGGTTGGGGGGCTACACCTTC.

DNA for the CDR3: TGTGCCAGCAGAGGACTAGCGGGAGTCACCTCCTACGAGCAGTACTTC. Residues: CASRGLAGVTSYEQYF. The chain is built from TRBV27 and TRBJ2-7; TRBD2 matches at 13 bases. The CDR3 totals 16 residues. The J segment lost 0 bases and the V segment lost 6 bases, leaving 5 bases of the junction unmatched. The germline V gene has CDR1 MNHEY and CDR2 SMNVEV (reference sequence).